Listed here are 30 T cell receptor beta chains from one sample, sequenced in a study of CD8+CD57+ T cells in acquired aplastic anemia listed by TCRdb under 2018. The reads were generated on an Illumina HiSeq 2000. TCR beta VDJ combination and CDR3 sequence profiling used genomic DNA as the template. TCRdb's own reprocessing of the public reads used fastp at Q25 and MiXCR and kept productive beta chains. Rows with one shared CDR3 protein collapse into an entry with the most common genes and DNA. The sample includes some 280,000 distinct CDR3 sequences, with approximately 57% observed a single time. The top ten constitute less than 9.5% of the sample. Sequencing was done on a sample of sorted CD4+, CD8+, or CD8+CD57+ T cells (not recorded which) from PBMCs. The source of these receptors is a human donor with severe aplastic anemia or a healthy control (not recorded which).

This rearrangement joins TRBV7-3 to TRBJ2-7; maybe TRBD1 (8 bases). The V and J ends lost 5 bases and 3 bases respectively, with 20 bases between them. Germline V gene data show CDR1 as SGHTA and CDR2 as FQGTGA. The CDR3 has 16 amino acids. The CDR3 nucleotides are TGTGCCAGCAGCCCATTCGGGGAGGGACAGGACTACGAGCAGTACTTC. It translates to CASSPFGEGQDYEQYF.

The J gene is TRBJ1-6, the V gene TRBV29-1, with 8 bases identical to TRBD1. The germline CDR1 and CDR2 sequences are SQVTM and ANQGSEA. After removal of 6 bases from V and 8 bases from J, the junction contained 6 bases not matched to a gene. CDR3 size: 13 residues. The CDR3 loop reads CSVGQGSDSPLHF. In DNA form, the CDR3 reads TGCAGCGTCGGACAGGGTTCTGATTCACCCCTCCACTTT.

This clonotype was picked up many times. The chain recombines TRBV19 with TRBJ2-2; D gene uncertain. CDR3 length: 16 amino acids. Germline V lookup: CDR1 LNHDA, CDR2 SQIVND (reference sequence). V lost 4 bases to trimming and J lost 0 bases, with 12 bases between them. The CDR3 region is CASSSHSVSNTGELFF. For the CDR3, the DNA is TGTGCCAGTAGTAGCCATTCGGTTTCGAACACCGGGGAGCTGTTTTTT.

The DNA of the CDR3 is TGTGCCACCAGTGATCGGACTAGCGGCCGGGAGACAGATACGCAGTATTTT. Residues: CATSDRTSGRETDTQYF. The chain employs TRBV24-1 and TRBJ2-3, with TRBD2 matching over 10 bases. Losses at the gene ends were 3 bases for V and 3 bases for J; bases not matched to a gene: 8. The CDR3 length is 17 residues. The germline CDR1 and CDR2 sequences are KGHDR and SFDVKD.

CDR3 DNA sequence: TGCAGTGCTAGAGATCACACTAGCCCCATGGGTTATACGCAGTATTTT. Protein product: CSARDHTSPMGYTQYF. The chain links TRBV20-1 to TRBJ2-3; D possibly corresponds to TRBD2 (6 bases). The CDR3 totals 16 residues. V was cut by 0 bases and J by 7 bases, with 20 bases left in between. CDR1 and CDR2 (germline): DFQATT, SNEGSKA (reference sequence).

The chain carries TRBV20-1 and TRBJ2-1; D gene ambiguous. This CDR3 has 13 residues. Between the trimmed V and J ends, which lost 3 bases and 8 bases, there was a span of 14 bases. The germline CDR1 and CDR2 sequences are DFQATT and SNEGSKA (reference sequence). For the CDR3, the DNA is TGCAGTGCTAGTTTGCAGACGGGCGATGAGCAGTTCTTC. This codes for CSASLQTGDEQFF.

V and J are TRBV7-9 and TRBJ1-2, with 9 bases aligning to TRBD1. The J segment lost 7 bases and the V segment lost 5 bases, leaving 8 bases of the junction unmatched. This CDR3 is built from 14 residues. In germline, CDR1 is SEHNR, CDR2 FQNEAQ (reference sequence). The CDR3 protein is CASSVDRGSTGYTF. The DNA of the CDR3 is TGTGCCAGCAGCGTCGACAGGGGGTCGACTGGCTACACCTTC.

This clonotype was counted many times. V gene TRBV7-2 combines with J gene TRBJ1-1; 7 nucleotides match TRBD1. V shed 1 base, J shed 7 bases, and the junction held 24 bases outside the gene matches. Germline lookup yields CDR1 SGHTA and CDR2 FQGNSA. The CDR3 runs 20 residues. The CDR3 sequence is CASSLESVMLRGTEENEAFF. The CDR3 nucleotides are TGTGCCAGCAGCTTAGAATCAGTAATGCTCCGGGGGACAGAGGAGAATGAAGCTTTCTTT.

The chain uses TRBV9 and TRBJ2-5; D unclear. Trimming cost V 2 bases and J 5 bases, with 10 bases left between them. This CDR3 has 13 residues. Germline CDR1 SGDLS, CDR2 YYNGEE. CDR3 protein: CASSVQDRETQYF. Written as DNA, the CDR3 is TGTGCCAGCAGCGTTCAGGATAGGGAGACCCAGTACTTC.

The CDR3, as DNA: TGTGCCATCAGTGATTCGTACAATGAGCAGTTCTTC. It codes for CAISDSYNEQFF. The chain is built from TRBV10-3 and TRBJ2-1, with D unresolved. The V and J ends lost 3 bases and 4 bases respectively, with 4 bases between them. Germline V gives CDR1 ENHRY, CDR2 SYGVKD. The CDR3 covers 12 residues.

This chain links TRBV5-1 with TRBJ2-1; 10 nucleotides line up with TRBD2. The junction had 3 bases not matched to a gene; V was cut back by 0 bases and J by 3 bases. The length of the CDR3 is 16 residues. Looked up from germline, CDR1 is SGHRS and CDR2 is YFSETQ. This chain's CDR3 is CASSLVLAGIYNEQFF. In DNA form, the CDR3 reads TGCGCCAGCAGCTTGGTACTAGCGGGGATCTACAATGAGCAGTTCTTC. The full variable domain, rest sourced from reference TRBV5-1 and TRBJ2-1, is KAGVTQTPRYLIKTRGQQVTLSCSPISGHRSVSWYQQTPGQGLQFLFEYFSETQRNKGNFPGRFSGRQFSNSRSEMNVSTLELGDSALYLCASSLVLAGIYNEQFFGPGTRLTVL.

The V and J genes are TRBV2 and TRBJ2-7; 12 nucleotides line up with TRBD1. CDR3 length: 13 amino acids. The V gene's germline CDR1 is SNHLY and CDR2 FYNNEI. The junction had 5 bases not matched to a gene; V was cut back by 11 bases and J by 3 bases. The DNA of the CDR3 is TGTGCCGGGGGACAGGGGGCCGGCTACGAGCAGTACTTC. It codes for CAGGQGAGYEQYF.

This chain connects TRBV20-1 to TRBJ2-7; 8 nucleotides align to TRBD1. Unmatched junction bases numbered 7, after V lost 2 bases and J lost 4 bases. The CDR3 has 14 residues. Germline lookup yields CDR1 DFQATT and CDR2 SNEGSKA (reference sequence). CDR3 DNA sequence: TGCAGTGCTAGATTCCCAGGGGGCTTGTACGAGCAGTACTTC. Amino acid sequence: CSARFPGGLYEQYF.

Worth noting for this clonotype: The missing conserved phenylalanine or tryptophan at the end of this CDR3 makes a read error likely. The CDR3 here is CASSPPNYYGYTL. The CDR3 bases are TGTGCCAGCTCACCACCGAACTACTATGGCTACACCCTC. The chain is built from TRBV18 and TRBJ1-2; D ambiguous. Germline V CDR1 and CDR2: KGHSH, LQKENI. The CDR3 contains 13 residues. V was clipped by 0 bases and J by 3 bases, with 5 bases between them.

This clonotype was seen a single time. This rearrangement joins TRBV19 to TRBJ1-5; D might be TRBD1 (5 bases). Germline CDR1 and CDR2: LNHDA and SQIVND (reference sequence). The CDR3 contains 17 residues. Between the trimmed V and J ends, which lost 4 bases and 0 bases, there was a span of 16 bases. The CDR3 reads CASSTTAGRYSNQPQHF. In nucleotides, the CDR3 is TGTGCCAGTAGTACGACTGCGGGGCGGTATAGCAATCAGCCCCAGCATTTT.

The genes are TRBV7-6 and TRBJ2-1; 10 bases map to TRBD1. CDR3 length: 17 amino acids. CDR1 is SGHVS and CDR2 is FNYEAQ in the germline V gene. The V gene end was trimmed by 2 bases and the J gene end by 6 bases; junction bases not matched to a gene: 10. CDR3 loop: CASSLLGPGQGSNEQFF. The CDR3 nucleotides read TGTGCCAGCAGCTTATTGGGCCCGGGACAGGGGTCCAATGAGCAGTTCTTC.

This clonotype appeared a few times. At one of its ends the junction is not consistent with the germline gene, which may arise from a read error. The V call is TRBV7-9, the J call TRBJ2-7, with TRBD1 as a possible D gene (6 bases). Germline values: CDR1 SEHNR, CDR2 FQNEAQ (reference sequence). The CDR3 has 14 residues. CDR3 nucleotides: TGCGCCAGCAGCCCCGGGACATACTCCCACGAGCAGTACTTC. Translated: CASSPGTYSHEQYF.

The V call is TRBV7-2, the J call TRBJ2-5, with 7 bases lining up with TRBD2. Germline V gene data show CDR1 as SGHTA and CDR2 as FQGNSA. Germline trimming cut 4 bases from V and 2 bases from J; bases unmatched to any gene: 10. This CDR3 is 16 amino acids long. CDR3 coding DNA: TGTGCCAGCAGCTCTCGGTGGGACTACTCACAAGAGACCCAGTACTTC. It yields the protein CASSSRWDYSQETQYF. Full variable domain (outside the CDR3, taken from reference TRBV7-2 and TRBJ2-5): GAGVSQSPSNKVTEKGKDVELRCDPISGHTALYWYRQSLGQGLEFLIYFQGNSAPDKSGLPSDRFSAERTGGSVSTLTIQRTQQEDSAVYLCASSSRWDYSQETQYFGPGTRLLVL.

The chain has TRBV25-1 and TRBJ1-1; 9 nucleotides agree with TRBD1. V gave up 1 base and J gave up 2 bases; unmatched junction bases: 8. CDR3 size: 17 residues. Germline V gives CDR1 MGHDK, CDR2 SYGVNS. CDR3 loop: CASSESRTGVGNTEAFF. The CDR3 DNA is TGTGCCAGCAGTGAATCTAGGACAGGGGTTGGTAACACTGAAGCTTTCTTT.

The V gene is TRBV7-2, the J gene TRBJ2-5; weak D call: TRBD1 (8 bases). Between the trimmed V and J ends, which lost 5 bases and 4 bases, there was a span of 17 bases. Germline V CDR1 and CDR2: SGHTA, FQGNSA. This CDR3 contains 15 residues. CDR3: CASSHTGGEGETQYF. The CDR3 DNA is TGTGCCAGCAGCCACACAGGGGGGGAAGGAGAGACCCAGTACTTC.

This clonotype was counted at least ten times. The chain couples TRBV5-1 to TRBJ2-7; the D gene could be TRBD1 or TRBD2 (6 bases each). V lost 2 bases and J 4 bases, leaving 16 bases between the germline ends. The germline CDR1 and CDR2 sequences are SGHRS and YFSETQ. This CDR3 spans 15 amino acids. CDR3 in DNA: TGCGCCAGCAGCTTTCATGACGGGGGCGGTTACGAGCAGTACTTC. Its translation: CASSFHDGGGYEQYF.

This chain's CDR3 is CASSYDRVGGETQYF. CDR3 sequence (DNA): TGTGCCAGCAGCTACGACAGGGTCGGGGGAGAGACCCAGTACTTC. The V gene is TRBV7-9, the J gene TRBJ2-5, with a possible D match to TRBD1 (7 bases). Germline V gene sequence: CDR1 SEHNR, CDR2 FQNEAQ (reference sequence). The V gene lost 4 bases and the J gene lost 4 bases, with 16 bases spanning the gap. The CDR3 extends over 15 amino acids.

This clonotype was counted ten times or more. The V gene is TRBV7-8, the J gene TRBJ1-4; no reliable D call. With 0 bases removed from V and 8 bases from J, the gap between germline ends came to 16 bases. Germline V gives CDR1 SGHVS, CDR2 FQNEAQ. This CDR3 region has 16 residues. The CDR3 is CASSLALSLRGEKLFF. Here the CDR3 DNA reads TGTGCCAGCAGCTTAGCGCTAAGCTTACGAGGGGAAAAACTGTTTTTT.

This clonotype occurred many times. The chain links TRBV15 to TRBJ1-1; 8 bases fit TRBD1. Germline V gene data show CDR1 as LNHNV and CDR2 as YYDKDF (reference sequence). The V gene end was trimmed by 0 bases and the J gene end by 1 base; junction bases not matched to a gene: 4. The CDR3 runs 16 residues. The CDR3: CATSRDGGQGNTEAFF. The DNA for the CDR3 is TGTGCCACCAGCAGAGATGGTGGACAGGGGAACACTGAAGCTTTCTTT.

As for this clonotype: A much larger clonotype is one base distant, so this may be a read error. The chain couples TRBV7-6 to TRBJ2-5, with D perhaps TRBD2 (6 bases). The germline gives CDR1 SGHVS, CDR2 FNYEAQ. V was clipped by 5 bases and J by 11 bases, with 27 bases between them. The CDR3 is 16 amino acids. CDR3 loop: CASSQHYGGSYNEQYF. In DNA, the CDR3 is TGTGCCAGCAGCCAACATTACGGGGGTTCCTACAATGAGCAGTACTTC.

This clonotype was detected a few times. Germline is not matched at one junction end, which may reflect a read error. The V call is TRBV5-4, the J call TRBJ1-1; tentative D call: TRBD1 (5 bases). Per germline, CDR1 SGHNT and CDR2 YYREEE (reference sequence). The CDR3 consists of 17 residues. The CDR3 loop reads CASSLEPGRAENTEAFF. The CDR3 DNA is TGCGCCAGCAGCTTGGAGCCGGGCAGGGCGGAGAACACTGAAGCTTTCTTT.

V usage is TRBV7-2 and J usage is TRBJ2-7; D could derive from TRBD1 or TRBD2 (5 bases each). V was trimmed by 6 bases and J by 2 bases, leaving 17 bases between them. The CDR3 length is 15 residues. Germline assignment: CDR1 SGHTA and CDR2 FQGNSA. The CDR3 coding sequence is TGTGCCAGCAGTGACCTCGCTGGGACCCCCTACGAGCAGTACTTC. It translates to CASSDLAGTPYEQYF.

V usage is TRBV7-9 and J usage is TRBJ1-1; D gene uncertain. Per germline, CDR1 SEHNR and CDR2 FQNEAQ (reference sequence). The CDR3 runs 14 residues. The V gene lost 4 bases and the J gene lost 3 bases, with 12 bases spanning the gap. The CDR3 protein is CASSSRHPYTEAFF. Written as DNA, the CDR3 is TGTGCCAGCAGCTCGCGCCATCCTTACACTGAAGCTTTCTTT.

This clonotype was recorded many times. The CDR3 DNA is TGTGCCAGCAGCCAAGCAGGGAGGGCTGAAGCTTTCTTT. Its protein product is CASSQAGRAEAFF. The chain couples TRBV3-1 to TRBJ1-1, with TRBD1 as a possible D gene (5 bases). Germline CDR1 is LGHDT and CDR2 is YNNKEL (reference sequence). This CDR3 has 13 amino acids. The germline V and J ends were trimmed by 1 base and 6 bases, with 9 bases remaining between them. The whole variable domain, filled in from reference TRBV3-1 and TRBJ1-1, reads DTAVSQTPKYLVTQMGNDKSIKCEQNLGHDTMYWYKQDSKKFLKIMFSYNNKELIINETVPNRFSPKSPDKAHLNLHINSLELGDSAVYFCASSQAGRAEAFFGQGTRLTVV.

This clonotype was picked up many times. The V call is TRBV9, the J call TRBJ2-7; no reliable D call. Trimming removed 1 base from V and 1 base from J, with 9 bases in between. The CDR3 is made up of 14 amino acids. Germline-derived CDR1 and CDR2 are SGDLS and YYNGEE. This chain's CDR3 is CASSVSPGSYEQYF. The DNA for the CDR3 is TGTGCCAGCAGCGTATCCCCCGGGTCCTACGAGCAGTACTTC.